This T cell receptor (beta chain) was recorded in a study of blood T cell repertoires in COVID-19. The repertoire was sequenced with immunoSEQ multiplex PCR; TCRdb's copy has only in-frame clones and lacks some. The sample lists fewer than 250,000 clones, around 84% occurring once. The TCR sequence derives from a man in his thirties or forties with active or convalescent COVID-19. Specimen: peripheral blood.

The CDR3 region has the DNA TGCGCCAGCAGCTCGACGGGGGCTACTAGCGGCCAAGAGACCCAGTACTTC. The encoded protein is CASSSTGATSGQETQYF. This rearrangement joins TRBV5-1 to TRBJ2-5, with 8 bases identical to TRBD2. V gave up 3 bases and J gave up 1 base; unmatched junction bases: 11. Germline V gene lookup returns CDR1 SGHRS and CDR2 YFSETQ. This CDR3 contains 17 residues.